One and the same sample provided the 26 T cell receptor beta chains below, sequenced in a study of post-analysis software for immune sequencing data (dated by TCRdb to the mid-2010s). General study outcomes and caveats: Significantly higher frequencies in patients than in controls were found for roughly five TRBV segments, including TRBV5-6, TRBV5-1 and TRBV20-1.

These receptors have no known antigen. The method was PCR. Sequenced on an Illumina HiSeq 2500. Unique molecular identifiers were incorporated into TCR beta cDNA libraries to reduce PCR and sequencing biases. The public reads were quality trimmed at Q25 with fastp and then assembled into clones with MiXCR by TCRdb, keeping productive beta chains. CDR3 protein sequences are deduplicated, and each keeps its most common genes and DNA. The sample table contains hundreds of thousands of distinct CDR3 sequences; only one count was recorded for 53% of them. About 4.5% of the sample is in the top ten clones. Sequenced sample: blood. Receptors originate from a girl aged 5 to 17 with multiple sclerosis.

CDR3 sequence: CSAVGLSTDTQYF. The CDR3 DNA reads as TGCAGTGCAGTGGGCCTTAGCACAGATACGCAGTATTTT. The V call is TRBV20-1, the J call TRBJ2-3, with D uncertain. The CDR3 has 13 amino acids. Deletions cut 6 bases from V and 0 bases from J, with 10 bases between. Germline CDR1 DFQATT, CDR2 SNEGSKA (reference sequence).

J is TRBJ1-2 and V is TRBV4-1; D remains unclear. V lost 0 bases to trimming and J lost 8 bases, with 4 bases between them. Germline CDR1 and CDR2: MGHRA and YSYEKL. The CDR3 consists of 11 residues. The DNA of the CDR3 is TGCGCCAGCAGCCAAGATCAAGGCTACACCTTC. Protein product: CASSQDQGYTF.

The V gene is TRBV7-2, the J gene TRBJ2-7, with 9 nucleotides matching TRBD1. This CDR3 comprises 14 residues. The germline gives CDR1 SGHTA, CDR2 FQGNSA. The V segment lost 4 bases and the J segment 3 bases; nucleotides outside the gene matches: 4. The CDR3 loop is CASSYEGQGYEQYF. DNA of the CDR3: TGTGCCAGCAGCTACGAGGGACAGGGCTACGAGCAGTACTTC.

This clonotype has more than one count but fewer than ten. The genes are TRBV12-3 or TRBV12-4 and TRBJ1-4; TRBD1 is a possible D gene (6 bases). Trimming pared 6 bases from V and 13 bases from J, leaving 15 bases between. The CDR3 loop spans 12 amino acids. The CDR3 nucleotides are TGTGCCAGCAGGCCACAGGGTTCCGTACTGTTTTTT. This encodes CASRPQGSVLFF.

The table lists this clonotype with a few counts. The chain uses TRBV5-1 and TRBJ2-4, with 10 bases fitting TRBD2. The length of the CDR3 is 19 residues. From germline, CDR1 is SGHRS and CDR2 YFSETQ. V lost 0 bases to trimming and J lost 0 bases; unmatched junction nucleotides: 9. Here the CDR3 reads CASSLEALAGGLAKNIQYF. CDR3 coding DNA: TGCGCCAGCAGCTTGGAGGCTTTAGCGGGGGGACTAGCCAAAAACATTCAGTACTTC.

This clonotype was seen more than once but under ten times. The J gene is TRBJ1-2, the V gene TRBV7-9; D perhaps matches TRBD1 (6 bases). CDR1 and CDR2 from the germline V gene are SEHNR and FQNEAQ (reference sequence). Trimming cost V 6 bases and J 6 bases, with 17 bases left between them. CDR3 length: 14 residues. The CDR3 sequence is CASRPTGTPNGYTF. The DNA of the CDR3 is TGTGCCAGCAGACCAACCGGGACACCAAATGGCTACACCTTC.

This clonotype has just one count. The chain couples TRBV6-6 to TRBJ1-2, with D uncertain. Trimming took off 5 bases at V and 8 bases at J, with 9 bases between the two ends. CDR1 and CDR2 from the germline V gene are MNHNY and SVGAGI (reference sequence). The CDR3 extends over 11 amino acids. CDR3 bases: TGTGCCAGCAGTCCCACTAGGGGCTACACCTTC. This translates into CASSPTRGYTF.

This CDR3 reads CSATGSGQETQYF. As DNA, the CDR3 is TGCAGTGCTACGGGTAGCGGCCAAGAGACCCAGTACTTC. The J gene is TRBJ2-5, the V gene TRBV20-1, with D possibly being TRBD2 (6 bases). The CDR3 is 13 residues long. V dropped 4 bases and J dropped 1 base, with 10 bases sitting between them. Germline V CDR1 and CDR2: DFQATT, SNEGSKA (reference sequence).

There are a few counts of this clonotype. The CDR3 sequence: CSVERDTTYEQYF. The CDR3 bases are TGCAGCGTTGAAAGGGACACGACCTACGAGCAGTACTTC. The J gene is TRBJ2-7, the V gene TRBV29-1, with TRBD1 as a possible D gene (6 bases). The CDR3 loop spans 13 amino acids. V lost 2 bases to trimming and J lost 2 bases, with 10 bases between them. Germline loops: CDR1 SQVTM, CDR2 ANQGSEA.

V usage is TRBV9 and J usage is TRBJ2-3; D might be TRBD1 (6 bases). The length of the CDR3 is 15 residues. Germline CDR1 and CDR2: SGDLS and YYNGEE. V lost 4 bases, J lost 2 bases, and 14 bases lay in between. CDR3 loop: CASSLRTVHTDTQYF. The CDR3 DNA reads as TGTGCCAGCAGCTTACGGACAGTTCACACAGATACGCAGTATTTT.

V and J are TRBV20-1 and TRBJ2-1; D possibly corresponds to TRBD2 (6 bases). Per germline, CDR1 DFQATT and CDR2 SNEGSKA (reference sequence). CDR3 size: 13 residues. CDR3 protein: CSAPLGGGNEQFF. In nucleotides, the CDR3 is TGCAGCGCCCCATTGGGGGGTGGCAATGAGCAGTTCTTC.

This sequence joins TRBV10-3 and TRBJ2-3, with 7 bases identical to TRBD2. V gave up 0 bases and J gave up 3 bases; unmatched junction bases: 6. The CDR3 spans 16 residues. Germline V CDR1 and CDR2: ENHRY, SYGVKD. DNA of the CDR3: TGTGCCATCAGTGAGTCACCGGGAGGAGGGACAGATACGCAGTATTTT. It codes for CAISESPGGGTDTQYF.

The chain links TRBV2 to TRBJ2-5; either TRBD1 or TRBD2 may fit D (5 bases each). CDR3 length equals 16 residues. V lost 6 bases and J 5 bases, leaving 22 bases between the germline ends. Germline V gives CDR1 SNHLY, CDR2 FYNNEI. The chain's CDR3 is CASRLPWDASAETQYF. CDR3 DNA: TGTGCCAGCAGACTCCCCTGGGACGCTTCGGCGGAGACCCAGTACTTC. Drawing the rest from reference TRBV2 and TRBJ2-5, the complete variable domain is EPEVTQTPSHQVTQMGQEVILRCVPISNHLYFYWYRQILGQKVEFLVSFYNNEISEKSEIFDDQFSVERPDGSNFTLKIRSTKLEDSAMYFCASRLPWDASAETQYFGPGTRLLVL.

V is TRBV4-1 and J is TRBJ2-3, with a possible D match to TRBD1 (6 bases). The CDR3 covers 14 residues. Trimming removed 5 bases from V and 0 bases from J, with 9 bases in between. Germline assignment: CDR1 MGHRA and CDR2 YSYEKL. CDR3: CASSKGGSTDTQYF. CDR3 bases: TGCGCCAGCAGCAAAGGGGGTAGCACAGATACGCAGTATTTT.

This clonotype turned up a few times. The chain has TRBV4-1 and TRBJ2-5, with D hard to call. TRBJ2-7 explains the end of the DNA better; the J call may be wrong. Germline V lookup: CDR1 MGHRA, CDR2 YSYEKL. CDR3 size: 16 residues. The CDR3 DNA reads as TGCGCCAGCAGCCAAACCGCCTCGGATCCTTCTTACGAGCAGTACTTC. Its translation is CASSQTASDPSYEQYF.

This chain links TRBV5-1 with TRBJ1-2; D perhaps matches TRBD1 (5 bases). This CDR3 contains 16 residues. V was clipped by 0 bases and J by 2 bases, with 14 bases between them. Germline V gives CDR1 SGHRS, CDR2 YFSETQ. Here the CDR3 reads CASSLVGDRGNYGYTF. The CDR3 DNA is TGCGCCAGCAGCTTGGTCGGCGACAGAGGAAACTATGGCTACACCTTC. Filled out from reference TRBV5-1 and TRBJ1-2, the complete variable domain reads KAGVTQTPRYLIKTRGQQVTLSCSPISGHRSVSWYQQTPGQGLQFLFEYFSETQRNKGNFPGRFSGRQFSNSRSEMNVSTLELGDSALYLCASSLVGDRGNYGYTFGSGTRLTVV.

This clonotype was counted only a few times. CDR3 nucleotides: TGTGCTGGCGGGGCAGATACGCAGTATTTT. Protein product: CAGGADTQYF. V usage is TRBV6-2 or TRBV6-3 and J usage is TRBJ2-3, with D possibly TRBD2 on 6 matching bases. CDR3 length: 10 amino acids. Germline V gives CDR1 MNHEY, CDR2 SVGEGT.

The chain uses TRBV5-1 and TRBJ2-7; 9 bases agree with TRBD2. Germline V gene sequence: CDR1 SGHRS, CDR2 YFSETQ. The CDR3 has 15 amino acids. After removal of 1 base from V and 4 bases from J, the junction contained 6 bases not matched to a gene. CDR3 sequence: CASSLSSLAGYEQYF. CDR3 nucleotides: TGCGCCAGCAGCTTGAGTTCGCTAGCGGGGTACGAGCAGTACTTC. The entire variable domain, with the rest obtained from reference TRBV5-1 and TRBJ2-7, is as follows: KAGVTQTPRYLIKTRGQQVTLSCSPISGHRSVSWYQQTPGQGLQFLFEYFSETQRNKGNFPGRFSGRQFSNSRSEMNVSTLELGDSALYLCASSLSSLAGYEQYFGPGTRLTVT.

V is TRBV7-2 and J is TRBJ2-1, with D unclear. Germline CDR1 is SGHTA and CDR2 is FQGNSA. The CDR3 is 13 amino acids. V shed 5 bases and J shed 6 bases, with 11 bases lying between them. The chain's CDR3 is CASSVMVPNEQFF. The CDR3 nucleotides read TGTGCCAGCAGCGTAATGGTCCCCAATGAGCAGTTCTTC.

The chain has TRBV5-1 and TRBJ2-5; 8 nucleotides align to TRBD2. With V trimmed by 5 bases and J by 0 bases, 6 bases remained unmatched. Germline lookup yields CDR1 SGHRS and CDR2 YFSETQ. CDR3 size: 15 residues. CDR3 sequence reads: CASRGGGTYQETQYF. The CDR3 nucleotides read TGCGCCAGCAGAGGCGGGGGGACGTACCAAGAGACCCAGTACTTC.

V gene TRBV18 combines with J gene TRBJ2-1; 7 nucleotides match TRBD1. The CDR3 covers 15 residues. CDR1 is KGHSH and CDR2 is LQKENI in the germline V gene. The junction had 12 bases not matched to a gene; V was cut back by 5 bases and J by 8 bases. This chain's CDR3 is CASSDSTGSLDEQFF. DNA of the CDR3: TGTGCCAGCTCAGATTCGACAGGGAGCCTTGATGAGCAGTTCTTC.

This clonotype appeared a few times. The chain employs TRBV10-3 and TRBJ2-7; 7 bases match TRBD2. This CDR3 is built from 11 residues. Looked up from germline, CDR1 is ENHRY and CDR2 is SYGVKD. J gave up 5 bases and V 9 bases, and 4 bases lay outside the gene matches. The CDR3 DNA is TGTGCCATGGGGGAGGGGAACGAGCAGTACTTC. Translation gives CAMGEGNEQYF.

This clonotype has more than one count but fewer than ten. This chain uses TRBV20-1 with TRBJ1-2; maybe TRBD1 (6 bases). Per the germline V gene, CDR1 is DFQATT and CDR2 is SNEGSKA (reference sequence). There are 15 residues in the CDR3. The V end was cut by 1 base, the J end by 5 bases, with 17 bases between. The CDR3 region has the DNA TGCAGTGCTAGAGGTGGATGGGGGCAGTGGTATGGCTACACCTTC. Amino acids: CSARGGWGQWYGYTF.

The rearrangement joins TRBV15 to TRBJ2-7, with D maybe TRBD2 (5 bases). V lost 1 base to trimming and J lost 2 bases, with 12 bases between them. Germline values: CDR1 LNHNV, CDR2 YYDKDF (reference sequence). The CDR3 spans 15 residues. In DNA, the CDR3 is TGTGCCACCAGCAGAGTAGCAGCGGTACCCTACGAGCAGTACTTC. Translation: CATSRVAAVPYEQYF.

The sample holds one count of this clonotype. The genes are TRBV12-3 or TRBV12-4 and TRBJ2-1; 7 nucleotides agree with TRBD1. V trimming: 5 bases; J trimming: 4 bases; junction bases outside the gene matches: 8. The CDR3 covers 15 residues. The CDR3 loop reads CASSLMQGVYNEQFF. DNA of the CDR3: TGTGCCAGCAGTCTTATGCAGGGGGTTTACAATGAGCAGTTCTTC.

Here the CDR3 DNA reads TGTGCCAGCGGGCCGGTGGGGAGTGGAGCTTTCTTT. This encodes CASGPVGSGAFF. V is TRBV6-1 and J is TRBJ1-1; no definite D call. Trimming removed 8 bases at V and 10 bases at J, with 17 bases between. Germline assignment: CDR1 MNHNS and CDR2 SASEGT. The CDR3 is 12 residues long.